The 18 T cell receptor beta chains in this list originate from one sample, sequenced in a study of blood T cell repertoires in COVID-19. Produced via immunoSEQ multiplex PCR; TCRdb's table is partial and in-frame only. Counted here are 200,000 to 250,000 clones, roughly three quarters occurring once; the ten biggest clones make up under 4.5%. Sequenced material: peripheral blood. These receptors were taken from a woman aged 40 to 50 with active or convalescent COVID-19.

The V gene is TRBV27, the J gene TRBJ1-6; D is ambiguous. In germline, CDR1 is MNHEY, CDR2 SMNVEV (reference sequence). Trimming left V 0 bases short and J 4 bases short, with 10 bases between. This CDR3 comprises 16 residues. CDR3 nucleotides: TGTGCCAGCAGTTTATCAAACAGACCATATAATTCACCCCTCCACTTT. Protein: CASSLSNRPYNSPLHF.

This clone was seen just once. The chain employs TRBV7-4 and TRBJ1-1; no clear D. Germline V gene data show CDR1 as SGHVT and CDR2 as SQSDAQ. The V gene lost 3 bases and the J gene lost 1 base, with 9 bases spanning the gap. The CDR3 consists of 14 residues. Here the CDR3 reads CASSLFMANTEAFF. CDR3 DNA sequence: TGTGCCAGCAGCTTGTTTATGGCGAACACTGAAGCTTTCTTT.

This chain connects TRBV30 to TRBJ1-4; 7 bases map to TRBD1. Germline CDR1 GTSNPN, CDR2 SVGIG (reference sequence). This CDR3 has 15 amino acids. With V trimmed by 1 base and J by 8 bases, 10 bases remained unmatched. Here the CDR3 reads CAWSARQGVGEKLFF. The CDR3 DNA sequence: TGTGCCTGGAGTGCCCGACAGGGTGTGGGGGAAAAACTGTTTTTT.

The CDR3 loop reads CASSLSGTAGNTIYF. CDR3 DNA: TGCGCCAGCAGCTTATCGGGGACAGCTGGAAACACCATATATTTT. J is TRBJ1-3 and V is TRBV5-1, with TRBD1 identical over 7 bases. The length of the CDR3 is 15 residues. V shed 2 bases and J 2 bases; nucleotides not matched to a gene: 4. The germline V gene has CDR1 SGHRS and CDR2 YFSETQ.

The chain has TRBV11-3 and TRBJ2-1; no firm D call. V was trimmed by 1 base and J by 9 bases, leaving 4 bases between them. Germline V gene data show CDR1 as SGHNT and CDR2 as YENEEA. The CDR3 consists of 11 residues. CDR3 nucleotides: TGTGCCAGCAGCTTAGGTAGTGAGCAGTTCTTC. Translation: CASSLGSEQFF.

The chain joins TRBV7-8 to TRBJ2-7; D might be TRBD2 (5 bases). The CDR3 sequence is 13 residues long. V was clipped by 3 bases and J by 3 bases, with 9 bases between them. Per germline, CDR1 SGHVS and CDR2 FQNEAQ. For the CDR3, the DNA is TGTGCCAGCAGCTTGCGGGCACTCTACGAGCAGTACGTC. It specifies CASSLRALYEQYV.

This sequence joins TRBV5-4 and TRBJ1-1; D gene unclear. With 7 bases removed from V and 1 base from J, the gap between germline ends came to 5 bases. The germline gives CDR1 SGHNT, CDR2 YYREEE (reference sequence). The CDR3 is made up of 11 amino acids. In nucleotides, the CDR3 is TGTGCCAGCTACAGGAACACTGAAGCTTTCTTT. Protein product: CASYRNTEAFF.

This chain links TRBV12-3 or TRBV12-4 with TRBJ1-2; D is perhaps TRBD1 (6 bases). V lost 10 bases, J lost 8 bases, and 14 bases lay in between. The length of the CDR3 is 11 residues. CDR3 loop: CATKRTVGYTF. CDR3 DNA sequence: TGTGCCACTAAACGGACAGTCGGCTACACCTTC.

On this clone: The same CDR3 can be traced to other DNA sequences in this sample. The chain couples TRBV3-1 (or the pseudogene TRBV3-2) to TRBJ2-1, with 12 bases that match TRBD1. Germline V CDR1 and CDR2: LGHDT, YNNKEL (reference sequence). The junction had 5 bases not matched to a gene; V was cut back by 1 base and J by 7 bases. This CDR3 is 16 amino acids long. The CDR3 sequence: CASSQGPGQGANEQFF. CDR3 nucleotides: TGTGCCAGCAGCCAAGGACCGGGACAGGGGGCGAATGAGCAGTTCTTC.

The chain carries TRBV6-4 and TRBJ1-5; no clear D. CDR1 and CDR2 from the germline V gene are MRHNA and SNTAGT. V was clipped by 5 bases and J by 2 bases, with 10 bases between them. The CDR3 is 14 amino acids. The DNA of the CDR3 is TGTGCCAGCAGTCGGGAGGATGGCAATCAGCCCCAGCATTTT. Amino acids: CASSREDGNQPQHF.

The chain recombines TRBV7-9 with TRBJ2-3, with 10 bases matching TRBD2. J gave up 7 bases and V 3 bases, and 4 bases lay outside the gene matches. Germline CDR1 and CDR2: SEHNR and FQNEAQ (reference sequence). The CDR3 sequence is 14 residues long. DNA of the CDR3: TGTGCCAGCAGCTTGTCTAGCGGGGGACATACGCAGTATTTT. The encoded protein is CASSLSSGGHTQYF.

The chain employs TRBV7-6 and TRBJ1-4; 7 nucleotides match TRBD1. The CDR3 has 16 residues. V dropped 5 bases and J dropped 8; count of bases not matched to a gene: 14. The germline V gene encodes CDR1 SGHVS and CDR2 FNYEAQ. Here the CDR3 DNA reads TGTGCCAGCAGCCTCCGACCGACAGGGCCGGGCGAAAAACTGTTTTTT. Its translation is CASSLRPTGPGEKLFF.

The chain has TRBV19 and TRBJ2-3; the D gene is possibly TRBD2 (5 bases). Between the trimmed V and J ends, which lost 10 bases and 2 bases, there was a span of 13 bases. CDR3 length: 13 amino acids. The germline CDR1 and CDR2 sequences are LNHDA and SQIVND (reference sequence). The CDR3 spells CATTNGDTDTQYF. The CDR3 DNA reads TGTGCCACCACCAACGGGGACACAGATACGCAGTATTTT.

This clone was seen a handful of times. The V call is TRBV10-2, the J call TRBJ1-3; a weak D match, TRBD1 (6 bases). Looked up from germline, CDR1 is WSHSY and CDR2 is SAAADI. Trimming removed 6 bases from V and 0 bases from J, with 9 bases in between. CDR3 length equals 14 residues. The CDR3 is CASSEQGSGNTIYF. CDR3 bases: TGCGCCAGCAGCGAACAGGGCTCTGGAAACACCATATATTTT.

Only a few counts were recorded for this clone. This chain connects TRBV28 to TRBJ2-1, with 8 bases matching TRBD1. There are 15 residues in the CDR3. Germline V gene data show CDR1 as MDHEN and CDR2 as SYDVKM. V shed 4 bases, J shed 7 bases, and the junction held 9 bases outside the gene matches. The CDR3 bases are TGTGCCAGCAGTTCCGGGAGACAGGGGAAAAATGAGCAGTTCTTC. It yields the protein CASSSGRQGKNEQFF.

The chain couples TRBV2 to TRBJ1-1; D unclear. V was shortened by 7 bases and J by 0 bases, with 12 bases between the two germline ends. The germline CDR1 and CDR2 sequences are SNHLY and FYNNEI. The CDR3 contains 14 residues. The CDR3 loop reads CASTQNHMNTEAFF. For the CDR3, the DNA is TGTGCCAGCACACAGAACCACATGAACACTGAAGCTTTCTTT.

The chain has TRBV7-9 and TRBJ1-4; D not resolved. The CDR3 totals 16 residues. Germline V gene data show CDR1 as SEHNR and CDR2 as FQNEAQ (reference sequence). Trimming left V 4 bases short and J 7 bases short, with 19 bases between. The CDR3 sequence: CASSSMGGVAGEKLFF. DNA of the CDR3: TGTGCCAGCAGCTCCATGGGCGGTGTTGCGGGTGAAAAACTGTTTTTT. Supplemented by reference TRBV7-9 and TRBJ1-4, the full variable domain reads DTGVSQNPRHKITKRGQNVTFRCDPISEHNRLYWYRQTLGQGPEFLTYFQNEAQLEKSRLLSDRFSAERPKGSFSTLEIQRTEQGDSAMYLCASSSMGGVAGEKLFFGSGTQLSVL.

This chain links TRBV10-3 with TRBJ1-2; TRBD1 might be the D (5 bases). Trimming left V 3 bases short and J 8 bases short, with 7 bases between. The CDR3 spans 11 residues. The germline CDR1 and CDR2 sequences are ENHRY and SYGVKD. CDR3 nucleotides: TGTGCCATCAGTGATGGGGGGGGCTACACCTTC. It specifies CAISDGGGYTF.